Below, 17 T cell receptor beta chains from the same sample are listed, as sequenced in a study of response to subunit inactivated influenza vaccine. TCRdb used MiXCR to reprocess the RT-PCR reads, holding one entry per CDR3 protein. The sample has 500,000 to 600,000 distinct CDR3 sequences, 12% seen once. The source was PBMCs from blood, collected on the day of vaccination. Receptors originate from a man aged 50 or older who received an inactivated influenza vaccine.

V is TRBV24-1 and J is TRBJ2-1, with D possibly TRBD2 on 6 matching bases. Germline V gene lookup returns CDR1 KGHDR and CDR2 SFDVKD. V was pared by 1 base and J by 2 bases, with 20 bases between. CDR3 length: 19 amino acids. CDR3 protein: CATSDFRFRHGGAYNEQFF. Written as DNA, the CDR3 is TGTGCCACCAGTGATTTCCGGTTTCGACACGGGGGTGCCTACAATGAGCAGTTCTTC.

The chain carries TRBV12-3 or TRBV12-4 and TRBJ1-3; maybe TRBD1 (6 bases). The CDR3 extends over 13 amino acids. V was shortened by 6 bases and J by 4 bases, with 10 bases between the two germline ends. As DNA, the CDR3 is TGTGCCAGCAGCCAAGGGGGAGGAAACACCATATATTTT. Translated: CASSQGGGNTIYF.

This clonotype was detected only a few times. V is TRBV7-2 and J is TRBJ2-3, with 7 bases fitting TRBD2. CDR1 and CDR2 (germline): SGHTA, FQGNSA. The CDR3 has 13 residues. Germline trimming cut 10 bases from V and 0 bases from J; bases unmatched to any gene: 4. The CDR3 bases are TGTGCCATAGGTAGCGGGAGCACAGATACGCAGTATTTT. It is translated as CAIGSGSTDTQYF.

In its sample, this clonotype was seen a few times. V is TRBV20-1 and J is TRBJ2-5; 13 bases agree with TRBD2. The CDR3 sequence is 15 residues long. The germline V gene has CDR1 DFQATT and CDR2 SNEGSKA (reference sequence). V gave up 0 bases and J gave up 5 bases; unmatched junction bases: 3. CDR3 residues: CSAREGLAGWETQYF. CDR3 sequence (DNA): TGCAGTGCTAGAGAGGGACTAGCGGGATGGGAGACCCAGTACTTC.

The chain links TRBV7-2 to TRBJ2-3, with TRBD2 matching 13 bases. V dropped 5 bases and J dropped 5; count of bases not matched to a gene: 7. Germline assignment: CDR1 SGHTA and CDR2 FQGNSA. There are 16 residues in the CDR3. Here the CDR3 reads CASSALAGGPLDTQYF. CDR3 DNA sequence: TGTGCCAGCAGCGCACTAGCGGGGGGGCCGTTAGATACGCAGTATTTT.

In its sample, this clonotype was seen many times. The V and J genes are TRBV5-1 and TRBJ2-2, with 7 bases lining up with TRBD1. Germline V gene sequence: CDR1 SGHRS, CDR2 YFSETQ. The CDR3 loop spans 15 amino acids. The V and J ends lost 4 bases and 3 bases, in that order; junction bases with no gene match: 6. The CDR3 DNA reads TGCGCCAGCAGCCTCTACGACAGGGACACCGGGGAGCTGTTTTTT. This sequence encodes CASSLYDRDTGELFF.

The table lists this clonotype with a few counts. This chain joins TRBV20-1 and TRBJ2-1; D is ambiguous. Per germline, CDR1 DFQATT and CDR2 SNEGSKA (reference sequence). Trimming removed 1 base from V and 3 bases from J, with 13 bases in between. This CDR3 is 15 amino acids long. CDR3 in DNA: TGCAGTGCTAGAGTTTACAGAGCTGACTACAATGAGCAGTTCTTC. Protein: CSARVYRADYNEQFF.

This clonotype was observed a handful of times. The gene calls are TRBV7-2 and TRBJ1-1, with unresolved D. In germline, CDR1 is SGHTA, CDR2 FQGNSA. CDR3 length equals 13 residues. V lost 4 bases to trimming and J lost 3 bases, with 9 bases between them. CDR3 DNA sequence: TGTGCCAGCAGCTACGACGGTTACACTGAAGCTTTCTTT. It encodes CASSYDGYTEAFF.

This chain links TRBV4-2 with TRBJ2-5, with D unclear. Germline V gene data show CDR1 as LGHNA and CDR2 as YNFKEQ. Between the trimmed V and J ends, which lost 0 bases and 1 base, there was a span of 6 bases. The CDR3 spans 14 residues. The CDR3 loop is CASSQDGAQETQYF. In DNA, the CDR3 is TGTGCCAGCAGCCAAGATGGCGCCCAAGAGACCCAGTACTTC.

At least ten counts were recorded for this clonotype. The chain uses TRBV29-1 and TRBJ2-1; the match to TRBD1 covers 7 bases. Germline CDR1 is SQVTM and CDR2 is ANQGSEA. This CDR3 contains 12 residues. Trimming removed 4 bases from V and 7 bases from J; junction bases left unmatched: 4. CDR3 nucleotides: TGCAGCGTTGTCAAGGGGGCGAATGAGCAGTTCTTC. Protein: CSVVKGANEQFF.

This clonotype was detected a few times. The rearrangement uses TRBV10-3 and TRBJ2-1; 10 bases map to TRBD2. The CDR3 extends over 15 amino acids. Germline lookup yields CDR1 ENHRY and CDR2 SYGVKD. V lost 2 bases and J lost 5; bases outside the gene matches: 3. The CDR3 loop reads CAISERGLADNEQFF. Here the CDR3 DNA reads TGTGCCATCAGTGAGCGAGGACTAGCGGACAATGAGCAGTTCTTC.

This CDR3 is CASSLANSPNRDEQYF. As DNA, the CDR3 is TGTGCCAGCAGTTTAGCGAACAGCCCGAACAGGGACGAGCAGTACTTC. This chain links TRBV12-3 or TRBV12-4 with TRBJ2-7; possibly TRBD1 for D (6 bases). The CDR3 extends over 16 amino acids. V was cut by 0 bases and J by 5 bases, with 17 bases left in between.

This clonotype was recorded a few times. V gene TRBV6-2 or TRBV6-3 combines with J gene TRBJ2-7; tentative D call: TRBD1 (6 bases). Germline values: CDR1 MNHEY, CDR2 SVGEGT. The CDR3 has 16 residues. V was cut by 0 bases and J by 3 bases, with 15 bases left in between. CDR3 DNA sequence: TGTGCCAGCAGTTACTCCGAACAGGGTTCCCGCTACGAGCAGTACTTC. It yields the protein CASSYSEQGSRYEQYF.

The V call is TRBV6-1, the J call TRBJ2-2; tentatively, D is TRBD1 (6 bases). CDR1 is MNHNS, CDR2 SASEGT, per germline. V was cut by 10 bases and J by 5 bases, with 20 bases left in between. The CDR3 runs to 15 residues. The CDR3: CATQRLGGVTGELFF. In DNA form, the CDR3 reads TGTGCCACTCAACGGCTAGGGGGAGTTACCGGGGAGCTGTTTTTT.

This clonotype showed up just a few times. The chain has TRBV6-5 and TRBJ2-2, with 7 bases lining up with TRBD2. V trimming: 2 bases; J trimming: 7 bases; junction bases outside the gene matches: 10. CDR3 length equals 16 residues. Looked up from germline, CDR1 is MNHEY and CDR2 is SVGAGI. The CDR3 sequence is CASSYHGGSFGGELFF. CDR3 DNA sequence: TGTGCCAGCAGTTACCACGGCGGGAGCTTCGGCGGGGAGCTGTTTTTT.

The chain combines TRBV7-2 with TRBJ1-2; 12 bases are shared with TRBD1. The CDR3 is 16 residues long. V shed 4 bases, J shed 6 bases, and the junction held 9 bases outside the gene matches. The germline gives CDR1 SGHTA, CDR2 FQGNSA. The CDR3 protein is CASSSLGTGGIDGYTF. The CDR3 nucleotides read TGTGCCAGCAGCTCTCTAGGGACAGGGGGCATCGATGGCTACACCTTC.

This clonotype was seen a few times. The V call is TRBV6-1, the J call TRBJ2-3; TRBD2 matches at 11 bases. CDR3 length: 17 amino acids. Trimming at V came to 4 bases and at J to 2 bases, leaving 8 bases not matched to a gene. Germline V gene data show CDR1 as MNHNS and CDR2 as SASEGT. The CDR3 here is CASSAIPGLAVTDTQYF. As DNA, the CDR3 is TGTGCCAGCAGTGCAATTCCGGGACTAGCGGTCACAGATACGCAGTATTTT.